These T cell receptor beta chains were read from a single sample in a study of blood T cell repertoires in COVID-19. Assay: immunoSEQ multiplex PCR; the TCRdb copy retains only in-frame clones and omits some. In the table there are roughly 230,000 clones, 90% of which are singletons. Sequencing used peripheral blood. These TCRs come from a woman aged 55-69 years with COVID-19, enrolled during active disease. Each CDR3 is given with its conserved first and last residue. A D gene is named only where the DNA matches it firmly. Clone size appears in some rows only: once, few, many, or a class for an expanded clone.

>TRBV23-1|TRBJ2-7|-|-
CASNSAAYEQYF
TGCGCCAGCAATTCTGCGGCCTACGAGCAGTACTTC
>TRBV7-2|TRBJ2-2|-|-
CASSPRGRGPRTGELFF
TGTGCCAGCAGCCCTAGAGGCAGGGGACCTCGGACCGGGGAGCTGTTTTTT
>TRBV11-2|TRBJ2-3|-|TRBD2
CASSSLWRGGVGDTQYF
TGTGCCAGCAGCTCCCTCTGGCGGGGGGGCGTGGGAGATACGCAGTATTTT
>TRBV25-1|TRBJ2-7|-|TRBD2
CASGDYPSYEQYF
TGTGCCAGCGGGGACTACCCCTCCTACGAGCAGTACTTC
>TRBV5-1|TRBJ2-7|-|-
CASSSGRFRAGYEQYF
TGCGCCAGCAGCTCGGGGAGGTTTAGGGCGGGGTACGAGCAGTACTTC
>TRBV15|TRBJ2-5|-|TRBD1
CATSRAGTGGETQYF
TGTGCCACCAGCAGAGCAGGGACAGGGGGAGAGACCCAGTACTTC
>TRBV19|TRBJ2-2|-|-
CASSIGGASGELFF
TGTGCCAGTAGTATTGGGGGGGCTTCCGGGGAGCTGTTTTTT
>TRBV10-3|TRBJ2-1|-|TRBD2
CAISSLGTTYNEQFF
TGTGCCATCAGTAGCCTTGGGACTACCTACAATGAGCAGTTCTTC
>TRBV19|TRBJ1-4|-|-
CASKAEKGVEKLFF
TGTGCCAGTAAGGCAGAAAAGGGGGTTGAAAAACTGTTTTTT
>TRBV6-5|TRBJ2-7|-|-
CASNGRRSSYEQYF
TGTGCCAGCAATGGGAGGAGGAGCTCCTACGAGCAGTACTTC
>TRBV5-1|TRBJ1-1|once|-
CASSPTGSGSYSEAFF
TGCGCCAGCAGCCCAACAGGGTCGGGGAGTTACTCTGAAGCTTTCTTT
>TRBV7-2|TRBJ1-3|-|-
CASSLRDYGPVGNTIYF
TGTGCCAGCAGCTTAAGGGACTACGGGCCCGTAGGAAACACCATATATTTT
>TRBV6-2/TRBV6-3|TRBJ2-7|-|-
CASSARSRGTYEQYF
TGTGCCAGCAGTGCGCGGTCCAGGGGCACCTACGAGCAGTACTTC
>TRBV11-2|TRBJ1-1|few|TRBD1
CASSATGTGSDTEAFF
TGTGCCAGCAGCGCTACCGGGACAGGGAGCGACACTGAAGCTTTCTTT
>TRBV6-2/TRBV6-3|TRBJ1-1|-|-
CASSYHRSGGTEAFF
TGTGCCAGCAGTTACCACAGAAGTGGTGGGACTGAAGCTTTCTTT
>TRBV5-4|TRBJ2-7|-|TRBD1
CASSPQTGADRYEQYF
TGTGCCAGCAGCCCCCAAACAGGGGCTGATAGATACGAGCAGTACTTC
>TRBV19|TRBJ1-4|once|TRBD1
CASSIMGQGGEKLFF
TGTGCCAGTAGTATAATGGGACAGGGGGGGGAAAAACTGTTTTTT
>TRBV19|TRBJ1-3|-|-
CASSIASTGFGNTIYF
TGTGCCAGTAGTATAGCTTCGACAGGATTTGGAAACACCATATATTTT
>TRBV5-1|TRBJ2-1|-|TRBD2
CASSFTSGGPPYNEQFF
TGCGCCAGCAGCTTTACTAGCGGGGGCCCCCCGTACAATGAGCAGTTCTTC
>TRBV7-9|TRBJ1-1|once|-
CASGGYPEAFF
TGTGCCAGCGGAGGATATCCCGAGGCTTTCTTT
>TRBV28|TRBJ1-6|few|-
CASSLTQTTGDNSPLHF
TGTGCCAGCAGTCTTACCCAAACGACAGGAGACAATTCACCCCTCCACTTT
>TRBV18|TRBJ2-7|-|-
CASSGGDKKYEQYF
TGTGCCAGCTCGGGAGGAGACAAGAAATACGAGCAGTACTTC
>TRBV30|TRBJ1-5|-|TRBD1
CAWSVPRTGYNQPQHF
TGTGCCTGGAGTGTCCCGAGGACAGGGTACAATCAGCCCCAGCATTTT
>TRBV7-2|TRBJ2-7|-|TRBD2
CASSQKLAGEAPYF
TGTGCCAGCAGCCAAAAACTAGCGGGGGAAGCACCGTACTTC
>TRBV19|TRBJ1-6|-|TRBD1
CASRDSNSPLHF
TGTGCCAGCCGGGACAGTAATTCACCCCTCCACTTT
>TRBV5-1|TRBJ1-1|-|-
CASSLTTGTEAFF
TGCGCCAGCAGCTTGACTACAGGCACTGAAGCTTTCTTT
>TRBV29-1|TRBJ2-1|-|-
CSVDGDSSSYNEQFF
TGCAGCGTTGACGGGGACTCAAGCTCCTACAATGAGCAGTTCTTC
>TRBV19|TRBJ1-1|-|-
CASSLQGSVTEAFF
TGTGCCAGTAGCCTACAGGGTTCTGTCACTGAAGCTTTCTTT
>TRBV6-6|TRBJ1-1|-|TRBD1
CASSDWTGTNTEAFF
TGTGCCAGCAGCGATTGGACAGGGACGAACACTGAAGCTTTCTTT
>TRBV6-4|TRBJ2-3|-|TRBD2
CASSPMRGADTQYF
TGTGCCAGCAGTCCTATGCGGGGGGCAGATACGCAGTATTTT
>TRBV3-1/TRBV3-2|TRBJ1-1|few|-
CASSQDKSYHTEAFF
TGTGCCAGCAGCCAAGATAAAAGCTACCACACTGAAGCTTTCTTT
>TRBV5-1|TRBJ1-1|-|-
CASSFGGDTEAFF
TGCGCCAGCAGCTTTGGAGGGGACACTGAAGCTTTCTTT
>TRBV10-3|TRBJ1-1|few|TRBD1
CAISESGGQGNTEAFF
TGTGCCATCAGTGAGTCGGGGGGACAGGGGAACACTGAAGCTTTCTTT
>TRBV2|TRBJ1-2|-|-
CASSDLLRGLGYTF
TGTGCCAGCAGTGACTTATTGCGAGGGCTCGGCTACACCTTC
>TRBV29-1|TRBJ2-7|-|-
CSVEKAGESPYEQYF
TGCAGCGTTGAAAAAGCCGGGGAGTCCCCCTACGAGCAGTACTTC
>TRBV4-3|TRBJ1-1|-|-
CASSQAPEGTEAFF
TGCGCCAGCAGCCAAGCCCCTGAGGGCACTGAAGCTTTCTTT
>TRBV6-5|TRBJ1-2|-|-
CASMPVMNYGYTF
TGTGCCAGCATGCCGGTTATGAACTATGGCTACACCTTC
>TRBV11-2|TRBJ2-1|-|-
CASSSVVTRLEQFF
TGTGCCAGCAGTTCCGTCGTGACTAGACTTGAGCAGTTCTTC
>TRBV6-5|TRBJ1-5|-|TRBD1
CASSRSWTGDQPQHF
TGTGCCAGCAGTAGGTCTTGGACAGGGGACCAGCCCCAGCATTTT
>TRBV4-3|TRBJ1-1|-|-
CASSQDLFYTEAFF
TGCGCCAGCAGCCAAGATTTATTCTACACTGAAGCTTTCTTT
>TRBV18|TRBJ2-6|-|-
CASSPVEGTAGANVLTF
TGTGCCAGCTCACCAGTGGAGGGCACGGCTGGGGCCAACGTCCTGACTTTC
>TRBV18|TRBJ1-5|-|TRBD1
CASSPYRGNQPQHF
TGTGCCAGCTCCCCTTACAGGGGGAATCAGCCCCAGCATTTT
>TRBV9|TRBJ2-2|-|-
CASSVGGRSNTGELFF
TGTGCCAGCAGCGTAGGAGGGCGTTCGAACACCGGGGAGCTGTTTTTT
>TRBV7-6|TRBJ1-3|-|TRBD1
CASSPDRVAGNTIYF
TGTGCCAGCAGCCCCGACAGGGTAGCTGGAAACACCATATATTTT